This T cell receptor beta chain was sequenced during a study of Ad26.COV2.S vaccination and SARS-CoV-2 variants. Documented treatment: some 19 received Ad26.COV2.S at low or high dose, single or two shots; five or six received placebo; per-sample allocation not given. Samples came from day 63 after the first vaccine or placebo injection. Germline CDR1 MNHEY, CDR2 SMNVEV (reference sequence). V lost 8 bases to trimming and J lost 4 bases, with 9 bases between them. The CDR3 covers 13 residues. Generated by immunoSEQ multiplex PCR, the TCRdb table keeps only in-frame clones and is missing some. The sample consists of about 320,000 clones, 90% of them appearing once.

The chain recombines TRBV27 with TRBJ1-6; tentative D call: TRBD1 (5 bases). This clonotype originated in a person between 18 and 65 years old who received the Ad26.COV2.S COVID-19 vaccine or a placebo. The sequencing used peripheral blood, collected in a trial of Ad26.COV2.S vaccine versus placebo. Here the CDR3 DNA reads TGTGCCAGCGCCGGGACTTATAATTCACCCCTCCACTTT. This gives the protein CASAGTYNSPLHF.